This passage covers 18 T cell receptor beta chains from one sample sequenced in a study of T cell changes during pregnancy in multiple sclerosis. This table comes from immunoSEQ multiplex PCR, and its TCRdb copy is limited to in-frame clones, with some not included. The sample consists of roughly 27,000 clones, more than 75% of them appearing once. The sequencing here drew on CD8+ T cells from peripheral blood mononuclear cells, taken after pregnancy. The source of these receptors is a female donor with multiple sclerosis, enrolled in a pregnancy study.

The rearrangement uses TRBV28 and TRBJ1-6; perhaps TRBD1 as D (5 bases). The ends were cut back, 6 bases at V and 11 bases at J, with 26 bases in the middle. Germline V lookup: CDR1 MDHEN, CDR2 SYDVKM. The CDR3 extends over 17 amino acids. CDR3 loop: CASRVHRSLLGAPPLHF. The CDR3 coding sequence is TGTGCCAGCAGGGTACACAGGTCTCTCCTAGGGGCGCCACCCCTCCACTTT.

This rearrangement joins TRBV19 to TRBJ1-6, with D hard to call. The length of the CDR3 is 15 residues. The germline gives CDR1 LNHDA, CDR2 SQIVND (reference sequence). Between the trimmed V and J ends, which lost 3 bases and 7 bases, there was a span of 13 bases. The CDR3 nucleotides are TGTGCCAGTAGTATCCTCCCCACGGGGAATTCACCCCTCCACTTT. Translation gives CASSILPTGNSPLHF.

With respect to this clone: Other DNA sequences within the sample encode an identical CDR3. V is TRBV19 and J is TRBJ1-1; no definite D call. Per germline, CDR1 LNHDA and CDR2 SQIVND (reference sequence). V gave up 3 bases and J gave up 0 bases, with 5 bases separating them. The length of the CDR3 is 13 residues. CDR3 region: CASSISLNTEAFF. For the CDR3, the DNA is TGTGCCAGTAGTATCAGTTTGAACACTGAAGCTTTCTTT.

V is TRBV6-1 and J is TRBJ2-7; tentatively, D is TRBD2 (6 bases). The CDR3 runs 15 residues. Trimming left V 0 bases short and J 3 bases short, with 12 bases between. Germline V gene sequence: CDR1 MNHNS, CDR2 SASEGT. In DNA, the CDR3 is TGTGCCAGCAGTGAAGCGGCGGGGAGTGTCTACGAGCAGTACTTC. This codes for CASSEAAGSVYEQYF.

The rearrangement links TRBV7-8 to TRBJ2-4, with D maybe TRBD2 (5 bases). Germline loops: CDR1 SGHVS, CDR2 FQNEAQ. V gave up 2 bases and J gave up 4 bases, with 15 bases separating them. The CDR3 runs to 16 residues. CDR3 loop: CASSLLAPARKNIQYF. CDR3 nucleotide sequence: TGTGCCAGCAGCTTACTAGCTCCCGCGCGAAAAAACATTCAGTACTTC.

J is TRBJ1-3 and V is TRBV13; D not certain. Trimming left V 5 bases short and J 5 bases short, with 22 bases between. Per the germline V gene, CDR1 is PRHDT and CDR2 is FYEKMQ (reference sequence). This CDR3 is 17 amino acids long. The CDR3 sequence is CASSENTGISNRNTIYF. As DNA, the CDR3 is TGTGCCAGCAGCGAGAACACGGGGATTTCGAATCGAAACACCATATATTTT. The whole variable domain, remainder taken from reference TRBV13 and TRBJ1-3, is AAGVIQSPRHLIKEKRETATLKCYPIPRHDTVYWYQQGPGQDPQFLISFYEKMQSDKGSIPDRFSAQQFSDYHSELNMSSLELGDSALYFCASSENTGISNRNTIYFGEGSWLTVV.

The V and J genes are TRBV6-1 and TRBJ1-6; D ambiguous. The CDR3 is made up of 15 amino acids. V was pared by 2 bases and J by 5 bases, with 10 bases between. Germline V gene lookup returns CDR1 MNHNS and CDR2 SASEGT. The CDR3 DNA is TGTGCCAGCAGTGAATCAGGCGGGGATAATTCACCCCTCCACTTT. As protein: CASSESGGDNSPLHF.

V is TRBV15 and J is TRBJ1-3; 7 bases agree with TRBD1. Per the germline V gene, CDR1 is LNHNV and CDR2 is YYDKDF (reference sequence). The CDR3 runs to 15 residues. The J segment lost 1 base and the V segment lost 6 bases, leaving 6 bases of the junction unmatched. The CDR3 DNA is TGTGCCACCAGGGAAGGACAGGCTTCTGGAAACACCATATATTTT. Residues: CATREGQASGNTIYF.

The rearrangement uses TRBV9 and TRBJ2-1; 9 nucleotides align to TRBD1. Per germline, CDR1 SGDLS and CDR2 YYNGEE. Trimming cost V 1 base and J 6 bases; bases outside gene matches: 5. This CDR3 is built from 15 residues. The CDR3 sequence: CASSVTGGGFNEQFF. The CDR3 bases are TGTGCCAGCAGCGTAACAGGGGGCGGATTCAATGAGCAGTTCTTC. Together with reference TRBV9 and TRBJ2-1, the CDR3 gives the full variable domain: DSGVTQTPKHLITATGQRVTLRCSPRSGDLSVYWYQQSLDQGLQFLIQYYNGEERAKGNILERFSAQQFPDLHSELNLSSLELGDSALYFCASSVTGGGFNEQFFGPGTRLTVL.

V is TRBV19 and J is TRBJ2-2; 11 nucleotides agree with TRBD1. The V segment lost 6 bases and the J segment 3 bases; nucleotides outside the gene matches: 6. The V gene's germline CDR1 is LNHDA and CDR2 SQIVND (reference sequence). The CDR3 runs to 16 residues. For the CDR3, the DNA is TGTGCCAGTAGGGACAGGGGGCTAGGGGACACCGGGGAGCTGTTTTTT. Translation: CASRDRGLGDTGELFF.

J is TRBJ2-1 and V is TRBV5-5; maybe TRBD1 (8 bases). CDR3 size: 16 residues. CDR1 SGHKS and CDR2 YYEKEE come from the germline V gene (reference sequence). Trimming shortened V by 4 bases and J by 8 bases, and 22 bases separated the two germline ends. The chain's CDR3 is CASSPPDREGVDEQFF. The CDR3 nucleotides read TGTGCCAGCAGCCCCCCGGACAGGGAGGGGGTAGATGAGCAGTTCTTC. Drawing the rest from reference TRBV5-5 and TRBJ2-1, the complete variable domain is DAGVTQSPTHLIKTRGQQVTLRCSPISGHKSVSWYQQVLGQGPQFIFQYYEKEERGRGNFPDRFSARQFPNYSSELNVNALLLGDSALYLCASSPPDREGVDEQFFGPGTRLTVL.

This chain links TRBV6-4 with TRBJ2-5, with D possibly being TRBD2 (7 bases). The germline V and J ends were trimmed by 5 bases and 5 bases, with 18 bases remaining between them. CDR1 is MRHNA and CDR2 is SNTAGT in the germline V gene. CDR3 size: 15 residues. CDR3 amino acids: CASSPQGGGQETQYF. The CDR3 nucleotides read TGTGCCAGCAGTCCCCAAGGGGGGGGCCAGGAGACCCAGTACTTC.

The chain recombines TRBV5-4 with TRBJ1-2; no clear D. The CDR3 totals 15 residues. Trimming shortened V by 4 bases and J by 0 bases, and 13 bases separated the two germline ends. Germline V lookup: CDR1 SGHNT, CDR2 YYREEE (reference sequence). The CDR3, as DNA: TGTGCCAGCAGCGACTCAACGGGGTCTAACTATGGCTACACCTTC. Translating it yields CASSDSTGSNYGYTF.

In nucleotides, the CDR3 is TGCGCCAGGTGTTCACGGGGGAACTATGGCTACACCTTC. It specifies CARCSRGNYGYTF. The chain has TRBV10-1 and TRBJ1-2, with a possible D match to TRBD1 (5 bases). V lost 9 bases and J lost 2, with 13 bases in between. This CDR3 comprises 13 residues. Germline V gives CDR1 WNHNN, CDR2 SYGVQD (reference sequence).

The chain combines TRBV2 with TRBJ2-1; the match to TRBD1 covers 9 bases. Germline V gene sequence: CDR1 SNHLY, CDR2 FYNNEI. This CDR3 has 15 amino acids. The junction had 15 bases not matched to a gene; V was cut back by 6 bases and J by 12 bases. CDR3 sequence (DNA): TGTGCCAGCAGCGTCGGACAGGGGTCTTTACTGTGGCAGTTCTTC. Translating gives CASSVGQGSLLWQFF.

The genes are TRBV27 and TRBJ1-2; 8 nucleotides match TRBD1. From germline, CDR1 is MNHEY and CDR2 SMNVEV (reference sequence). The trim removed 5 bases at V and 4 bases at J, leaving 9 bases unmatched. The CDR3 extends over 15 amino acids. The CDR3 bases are TGTGCCAGCAGTCCCGGGACAGGAGGAGGCTATGGCTACACCTTC. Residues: CASSPGTGGGYGYTF.

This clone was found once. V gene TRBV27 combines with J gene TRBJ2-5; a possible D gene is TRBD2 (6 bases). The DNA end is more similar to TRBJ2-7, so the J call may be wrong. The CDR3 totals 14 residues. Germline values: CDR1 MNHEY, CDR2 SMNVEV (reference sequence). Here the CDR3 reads CASSFGGTPYEQYF. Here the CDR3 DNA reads TGTGCCAGCAGTTTCGGGGGTACCCCCTACGAGCAGTACTTC.

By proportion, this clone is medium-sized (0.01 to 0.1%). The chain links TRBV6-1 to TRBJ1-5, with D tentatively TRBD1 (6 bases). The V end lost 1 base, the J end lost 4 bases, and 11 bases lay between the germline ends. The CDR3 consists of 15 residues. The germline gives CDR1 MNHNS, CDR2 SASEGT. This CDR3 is CASSEEGGGNQPQHF. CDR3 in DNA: TGTGCCAGCAGTGAAGAGGGAGGGGGGAATCAGCCCCAGCATTTT.